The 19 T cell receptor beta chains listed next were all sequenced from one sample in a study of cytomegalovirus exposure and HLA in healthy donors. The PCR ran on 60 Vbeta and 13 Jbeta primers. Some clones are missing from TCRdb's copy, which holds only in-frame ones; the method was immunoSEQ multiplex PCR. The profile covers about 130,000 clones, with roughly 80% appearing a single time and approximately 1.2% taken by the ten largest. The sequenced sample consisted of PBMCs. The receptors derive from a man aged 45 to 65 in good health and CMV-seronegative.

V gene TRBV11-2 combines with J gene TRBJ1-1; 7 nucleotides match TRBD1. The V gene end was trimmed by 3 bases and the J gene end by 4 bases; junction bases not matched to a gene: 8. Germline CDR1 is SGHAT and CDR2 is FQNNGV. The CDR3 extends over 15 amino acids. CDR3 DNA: TGTGCCAGCAGCTTCACCCTAGACAGGGTCACTGAAGCTTTCTTT. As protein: CASSFTLDRVTEAFF.

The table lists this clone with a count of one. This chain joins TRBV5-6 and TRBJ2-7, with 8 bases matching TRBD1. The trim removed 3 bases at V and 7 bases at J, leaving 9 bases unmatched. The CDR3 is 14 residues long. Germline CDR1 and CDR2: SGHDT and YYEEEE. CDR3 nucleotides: TGTGCCAGCAGCTCGAGGACAGGGACGGGAGAGCAGTACTTC. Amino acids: CASSSRTGTGEQYF.

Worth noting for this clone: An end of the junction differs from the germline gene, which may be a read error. The CDR3 reads CASSLKGGGMESQYF. CDR3 bases: TGTGCCAGCAGTTTAAAAGGAGGAGGGATGGAGAGCCAGTACTTC. This chain links TRBV27 with TRBJ2-5; D might be TRBD2 (6 bases). CDR3 size: 15 residues. Per the germline V gene, CDR1 is MNHEY and CDR2 is SMNVEV (reference sequence).

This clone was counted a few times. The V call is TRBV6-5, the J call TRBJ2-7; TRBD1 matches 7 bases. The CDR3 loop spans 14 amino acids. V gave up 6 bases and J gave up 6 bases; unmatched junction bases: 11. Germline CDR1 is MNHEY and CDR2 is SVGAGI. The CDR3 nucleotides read TGTGCCAGCAGCTATAAACAGGGGAGTTCCGAGCAGTACTTC. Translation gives CASSYKQGSSEQYF.

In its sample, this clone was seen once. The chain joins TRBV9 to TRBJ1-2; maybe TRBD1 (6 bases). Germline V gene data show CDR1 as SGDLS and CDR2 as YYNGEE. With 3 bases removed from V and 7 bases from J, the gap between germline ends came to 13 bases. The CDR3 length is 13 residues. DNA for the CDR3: TGTGCCAGCAGCGCAACGCCAGGGGCTGGCTACACCTTC. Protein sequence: CASSATPGAGYTF.

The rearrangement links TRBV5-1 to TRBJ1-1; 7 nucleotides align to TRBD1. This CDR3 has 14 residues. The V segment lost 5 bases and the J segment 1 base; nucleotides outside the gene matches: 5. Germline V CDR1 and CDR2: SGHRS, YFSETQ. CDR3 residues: CASSRQGANTEAFF. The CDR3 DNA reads TGCGCCAGCAGTAGACAGGGTGCGAACACTGAAGCTTTCTTT.

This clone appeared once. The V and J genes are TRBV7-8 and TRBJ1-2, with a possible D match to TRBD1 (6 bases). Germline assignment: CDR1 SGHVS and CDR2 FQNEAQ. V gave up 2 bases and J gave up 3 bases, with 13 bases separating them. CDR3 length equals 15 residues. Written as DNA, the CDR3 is TGTGCCAGCAGCTTAAGCGGGGGGCGCGACTATGGCTACACCTTC. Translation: CASSLSGGRDYGYTF.

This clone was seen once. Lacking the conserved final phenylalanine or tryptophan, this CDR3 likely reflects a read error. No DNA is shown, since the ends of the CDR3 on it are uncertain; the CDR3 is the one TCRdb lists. CDR3 residues: CASSPTLLGDT. The V call is TRBV5-4, the J call TRBJ2-7; the DNA was not used to check the table's D call, TRBD2. The CDR3 is made up of 11 amino acids, end residues included. In germline, CDR1 is SGHNT, CDR2 YYREEE (reference sequence).

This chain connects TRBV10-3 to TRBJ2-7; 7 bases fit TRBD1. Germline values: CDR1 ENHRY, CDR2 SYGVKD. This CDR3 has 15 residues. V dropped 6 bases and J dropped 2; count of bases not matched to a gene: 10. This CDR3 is CAISTSGQRTYEQYF. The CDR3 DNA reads TGTGCCATCAGCACATCGGGACAGAGGACCTACGAGCAGTACTTC.

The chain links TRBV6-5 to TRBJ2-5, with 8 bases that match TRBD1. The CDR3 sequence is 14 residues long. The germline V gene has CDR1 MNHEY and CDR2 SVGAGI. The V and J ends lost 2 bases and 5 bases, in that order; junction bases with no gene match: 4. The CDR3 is CASSYGTGGETQYF. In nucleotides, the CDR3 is TGTGCCAGCAGTTACGGAACAGGGGGGGAGACCCAGTACTTC.

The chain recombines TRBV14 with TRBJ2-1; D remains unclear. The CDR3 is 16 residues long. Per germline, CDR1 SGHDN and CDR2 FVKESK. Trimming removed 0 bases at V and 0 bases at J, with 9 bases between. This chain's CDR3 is CASSQDRRSSYNEQFF. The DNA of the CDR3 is TGTGCCAGCAGCCAAGATAGAAGGAGCTCCTACAATGAGCAGTTCTTC.

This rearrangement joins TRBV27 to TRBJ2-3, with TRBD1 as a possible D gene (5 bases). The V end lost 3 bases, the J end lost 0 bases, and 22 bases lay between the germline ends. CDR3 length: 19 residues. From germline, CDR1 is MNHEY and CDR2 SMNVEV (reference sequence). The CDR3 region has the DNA TGTGCCAGCAGTTTGATCTCCGGTTTTGAGACAGCTAGCACAGATACGCAGTATTTT. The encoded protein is CASSLISGFETASTDTQYF.

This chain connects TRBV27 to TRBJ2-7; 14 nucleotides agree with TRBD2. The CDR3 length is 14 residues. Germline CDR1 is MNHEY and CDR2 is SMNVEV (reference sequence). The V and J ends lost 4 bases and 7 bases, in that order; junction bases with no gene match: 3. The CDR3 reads CASSSGTSGREQYF. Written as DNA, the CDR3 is TGTGCCAGCAGTTCGGGGACTAGCGGGAGAGAGCAGTACTTC.

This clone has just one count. The CDR3 spells CASSLAGPGLSRYYEQYF. The DNA for the CDR3 is TGTGCCAGCAGCTTAGCTGGGCCAGGGCTGAGTCGATATTACGAGCAGTACTTC. The chain carries TRBV11-3 and TRBJ2-7, with a tentative D call TRBD1 (5 bases). The CDR3 is made up of 18 amino acids. Trimming removed 1 base from V and 4 bases from J, with 23 bases in between. Germline CDR1 is SGHNT and CDR2 is YENEEA.

The CDR3 DNA sequence: TGTGCCAGCAGCCGGTATGCCAGGGGGACAGATACGCAGTATTTT. Translated, it gives CASSRYARGTDTQYF. The chain joins TRBV28 to TRBJ2-3, with 7 bases fitting TRBD1. The V segment lost 6 bases and the J segment 3 bases; nucleotides outside the gene matches: 9. Germline CDR1 MDHEN, CDR2 SYDVKM. The CDR3 runs to 15 residues.

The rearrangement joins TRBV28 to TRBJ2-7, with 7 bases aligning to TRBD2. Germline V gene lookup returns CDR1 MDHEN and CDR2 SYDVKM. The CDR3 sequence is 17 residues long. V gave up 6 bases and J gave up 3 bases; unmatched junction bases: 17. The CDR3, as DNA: TGTGCCAGCAGGGACACTTGGGGGGGAGAAAGTATCTACGAGCAGTACTTC. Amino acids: CASRDTWGGESIYEQYF.

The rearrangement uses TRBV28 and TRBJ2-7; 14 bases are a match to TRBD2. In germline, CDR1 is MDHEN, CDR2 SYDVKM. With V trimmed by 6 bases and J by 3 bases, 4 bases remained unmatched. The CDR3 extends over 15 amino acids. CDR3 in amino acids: CASRRTSGRNYEQYF. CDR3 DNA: TGTGCCAGCAGGCGGACTAGCGGGAGGAACTACGAGCAGTACTTC.

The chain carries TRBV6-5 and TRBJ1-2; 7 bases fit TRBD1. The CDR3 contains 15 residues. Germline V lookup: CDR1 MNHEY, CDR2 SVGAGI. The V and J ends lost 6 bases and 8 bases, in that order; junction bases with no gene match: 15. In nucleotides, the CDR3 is TGTGCCAGCAGAAAGACCGGACAGGTCCTTGACGGCTACACCTTC. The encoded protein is CASRKTGQVLDGYTF.

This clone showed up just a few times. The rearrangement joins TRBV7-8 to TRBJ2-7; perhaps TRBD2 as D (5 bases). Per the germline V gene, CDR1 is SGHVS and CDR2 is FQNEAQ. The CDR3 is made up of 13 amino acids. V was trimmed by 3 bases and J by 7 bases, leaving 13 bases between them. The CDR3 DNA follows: TGTGCCAGCAGCTTGGCCAAAACGGGGGAGCAGTACTTC. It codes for CASSLAKTGEQYF.